This section outlines one TCR beta chain sequence together with its context. The antigen is unknown. The data belong to a study of PD-1 blockade in classical Hodgkin lymphoma. Profiled with immunoSEQ multiplex PCR; TCRdb holds only in-frame clones, not every one. The repertoire holds tens of thousands of clones, with around 85% as singletons. Study findings and constraints: Researchers reported that CD4+ TCR diversity, though not CD8+, rose significantly by C4D1.

Time point in this sample: cycle 4 day 1 (C4D1), after five to seven weeks of nivolumab. Every patient experienced relapse after autologous stem cell transplantation, and brentuximab vedotin exposure varied. Using magnetic negative selection, the CD4+ T cells were separated out of thawed PBMCs. Per the germline V gene, CDR1 is MDHEN and CDR2 is SYDVKM. V lost 5 bases and J lost 11; bases outside the gene matches: 10. CDR3 size: 13 residues. The source of this sequence is a human donor with classical Hodgkin lymphoma. The J gene is TRBJ1-1, the V gene TRBV28; 8 positions match TRBD1. Sequenced material: CD4+ T cells from blood, taken before the fourth cycle of nivolumab. The CDR3 reads CASSQTGALNAFF. The DNA of the CDR3 is TGTGCCAGCAGTCAGACAGGGGCCCTGAATGCTTTCTTT.